This T cell receptor (beta chain) was sequenced during a study of OX40 agonist ivuxolimab in advanced cancers. There are 16 residues in the CDR3. Germline CDR1 reads KGHSH; CDR2 reads LQKENI. Trimming cost V 1 base and J 0 bases, with 10 bases left between them. With respect to this clone: Its specificity is not known.

Broader study findings: More expanded clones were seen, on average, in CD8+ T cells than in CD4+. Dosing at 0.1 to 3.0 mg/kg was accompanied by clonal expansion of CD4+ and CD8+ blood T cells by week 6.

Some clones are missing from TCRdb's copy, which holds only in-frame ones; the method was immunoSEQ multiplex PCR. The sample lists over 55,000 clones, around 90% occurring once. V usage is TRBV18 and J usage is TRBJ1-5, with D hard to call. The origin of this receptor is an adult with an advanced solid tumor such as melanoma, head and neck, liver or kidney cancer. Here the sequenced sample was CD4+ or CD8+ T cells sorted from blood, taken in a trial of the OX40 agonist ivuxolimab. The CDR3 DNA reads TGTGCCAGCTCACCACGGGAGAAGAATAGCAATCAGCCCCAGCATTTT. Amino acids: CASSPREKNSNQPQHF. Together with reference TRBV18 and TRBJ1-5, the CDR3 gives the full variable domain: NAGVMQNPRHLVRRRGQEARLRCSPMKGHSHVYWYRQLPEEGLKFMVYLQKENIIDESGMPKERFSAEFPKEGPSILRIQQVVRGDSAAYFCASSPREKNSNQPQHFGDGTRLSIL.